The 9 T cell receptor beta chains given below trace back to one sample, sequenced in a study of early stage breast cancer tumors (dated by TCRdb to the late 2010s). The protocol used for the library was the immunoSEQ multiplex PCR assay. The clones in this table, taken by TCRdb from immuneACCESS, are in-frame only. Not every clone is retained; where verified, under half of the shortfall comes from an unresolved V gene, and the cause of the rest is unknown. This sample is represented by roughly 48,000 clones; approximately 80% of them were singletons. The top ten constitute about 1.3% of the sample. Sequenced material: blood. The receptor source for this set is a person aged 45-60 years with breast cancer.

The chain carries TRBV18 and TRBJ2-7, with 8 bases identical to TRBD2. Germline CDR1 reads KGHSH; CDR2 reads LQKENI. V was clipped by 3 bases and J by 6 bases; unmatched bases: 13. This CDR3 has 16 residues. For the CDR3, the DNA is TGTGCCAGCTCACCCCCCCCTCGGGGGGGCGCCGTCGAGCAGTACTTC. Protein: CASSPPPRGGAVEQYF.

The chain has TRBV5-1 and TRBJ2-1; no clear D. Per germline, CDR1 SGHRS and CDR2 YFSETQ. The CDR3 is 15 residues long. Trimming pared 0 bases from V and 0 bases from J, leaving 7 bases between. Here the CDR3 DNA reads TGCGCCAGCAGCTTGGGACTTAGCTCCTACAATGAGCAGTTCTTC. Its protein product is CASSLGLSSYNEQFF.

This rearrangement joins TRBV5-1 to TRBJ2-6, with D hard to call. The CDR3 is 16 residues long. The germline CDR1 and CDR2 sequences are SGHRS and YFSETQ. V gave up 5 bases and J gave up 0 bases, with 12 bases separating them. The chain's CDR3 is CASSWVYSSGANVLTF. CDR3 nucleotide sequence: TGCGCCAGCAGTTGGGTGTATAGCTCTGGGGCCAACGTCCTGACTTTC. Full variable domain (remainder filled in from reference TRBV5-1 and TRBJ2-6): KAGVTQTPRYLIKTRGQQVTLSCSPISGHRSVSWYQQTPGQGLQFLFEYFSETQRNKGNFPGRFSGRQFSNSRSEMNVSTLELGDSALYLCASSWVYSSGANVLTFGAGSRLTVL.

Only one count was recorded for this clone. The rearrangement joins TRBV27 to TRBJ2-1; 11 bases match TRBD2. V lost 7 bases, J lost 5 bases, and 7 bases stayed unmatched. The CDR3 loop spans 15 amino acids. Germline lookup yields CDR1 MNHEY and CDR2 SMNVEV (reference sequence). The CDR3 is CASIWLAGGNNEQFF. The DNA of the CDR3 is TGTGCCAGCATCTGGCTAGCGGGGGGCAACAATGAGCAGTTCTTC.

The chain combines TRBV18 with TRBJ2-7; no reliable D call. V shed 3 bases and J shed 4 bases, with 13 bases lying between them. The CDR3 extends over 14 amino acids. The germline V gene has CDR1 KGHSH and CDR2 LQKENI. The CDR3 is CASSPPQSLYEQYF. The CDR3 nucleotides are TGTGCCAGCTCACCTCCACAGAGCCTATACGAGCAGTACTTC.

The rearrangement uses TRBV12-5 and TRBJ2-1; TRBD2 aligns across 7 bases. The CDR3 sequence is 17 residues long. V was clipped by 1 base and J by 5 bases; unmatched bases: 11. Germline CDR1 is LGHNT and CDR2 is FRNRAP. The chain's CDR3 is CASGLAPYRGEDNEQFF. CDR3 in DNA: TGTGCTAGTGGTTTGGCGCCCTATCGGGGGGAGGACAATGAGCAGTTCTTC.

V is TRBV15 and J is TRBJ1-1, with 7 positions matching TRBD1. This CDR3 spans 14 amino acids. Germline trimming cut 5 bases from V and 7 bases from J; bases unmatched to any gene: 10. Germline V gives CDR1 LNHNV, CDR2 YYDKDF (reference sequence). CDR3 DNA sequence: TGTGCCACCAGCCAAGGGGGCCTGAACTTTGAAGCTTTCTTT. Protein: CATSQGGLNFEAFF.

The chain employs TRBV7-2 and TRBJ2-3; TRBD1 or TRBD2 may be the D gene (6 bases each). The CDR3 runs 14 residues. Germline loops: CDR1 SGHTA, CDR2 FQGNSA. Trimming pared 7 bases from V and 4 bases from J, leaving 15 bases between. The CDR3 sequence is CASNVRRGADTQYF. CDR3 DNA sequence: TGTGCCAGCAACGTCCGGAGGGGGGCAGATACGCAGTATTTT.

This clone was counted a few times. The chain employs TRBV2 and TRBJ1-6, with 8 bases lining up with TRBD1. J lost 15 bases, V lost 3 bases, and 10 bases had no gene match. Germline-derived CDR1 and CDR2 are SNHLY and FYNNEI. This CDR3 comprises 14 residues. CDR3 residues: CASSDLGQALFLHF. The CDR3 coding sequence is TGTGCCAGCAGTGATTTGGGACAGGCCCTATTCCTCCACTTT.